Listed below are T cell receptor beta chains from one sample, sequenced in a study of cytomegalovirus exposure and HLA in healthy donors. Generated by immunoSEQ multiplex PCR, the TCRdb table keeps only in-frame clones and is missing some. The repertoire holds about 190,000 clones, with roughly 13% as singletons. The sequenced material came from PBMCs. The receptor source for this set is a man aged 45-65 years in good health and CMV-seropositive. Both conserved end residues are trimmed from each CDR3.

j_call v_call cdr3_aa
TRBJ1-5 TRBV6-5 ASSTDRASNQPQH
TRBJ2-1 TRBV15 ATSREPRTGGEQF
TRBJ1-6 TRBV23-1 ASSQSAGGWQAYNSPLH
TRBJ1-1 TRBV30 ACIQGHTEAF
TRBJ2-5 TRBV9 ASSVAWGGEETQY
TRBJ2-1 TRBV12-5 ASITGSVDEQF
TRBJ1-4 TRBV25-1 ASSDAGGGSLEKLF
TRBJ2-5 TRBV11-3 ASSLGTSQETQY
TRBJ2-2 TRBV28 ASRMDLRGDTGELF
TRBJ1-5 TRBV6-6 ASSPRDSVSNQPQH
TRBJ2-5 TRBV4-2 ASSYDGLEGKTQY
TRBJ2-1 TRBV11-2 ASKAGGLNNEQF
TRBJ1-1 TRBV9 ASSVKGENTEAF
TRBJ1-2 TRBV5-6 ASSTPRGFYGYT
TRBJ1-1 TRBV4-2 ASSHGPGRGTEAF
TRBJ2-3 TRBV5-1 ASSLASGSTDTQY
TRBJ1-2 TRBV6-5 ASTPWSGEGGYT
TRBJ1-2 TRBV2 ASSDHGTNYGYT
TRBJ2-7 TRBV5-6 ASSLGGQGRSYEQY
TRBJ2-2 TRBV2 ASSSDTGELF